The 18 T cell receptor beta chains given below trace back to one sample, sequenced in a study of identical twins. TCRdb passed the 5' RACE reads through MiXCR, listing each CDR3 protein once. This sample has 500,000 or so distinct CDR3 sequences, with over 11% found just once. This sample also appeared in a second study, on yellow fever vaccine responses in identical twins.

What was sequenced was CD4+ T cells sorted from blood. The receptor set was obtained from a woman aged 18-29 years in good health.

This clonotype was picked up many times. V is TRBV20-1 and J is TRBJ1-6; possibly TRBD1 for D (5 bases). V was trimmed by 0 bases and J by 7 bases, leaving 13 bases between them. The germline CDR1 and CDR2 sequences are DFQATT and SNEGSKA (reference sequence). The CDR3 extends over 15 amino acids. CDR3 sequence reads: CSARDKGTGNSPLHF. The CDR3 region has the DNA TGCAGTGCTAGAGATAAAGGGACGGGAAATTCACCCCTCCACTTT.

This clonotype was counted at least ten times. The gene calls are TRBV7-2 and TRBJ2-3, with 7 bases identical to TRBD2. This CDR3 has 14 residues. The V gene end was trimmed by 2 bases and the J gene end by 4 bases; junction bases not matched to a gene: 3. Germline V gene sequence: CDR1 SGHTA, CDR2 FQGNSA. In DNA, the CDR3 is TGTGCCAGCAGCTTACGAGGGAGGGCAGATACGCAGTATTTT. Its protein product is CASSLRGRADTQYF.

This clonotype came up many times. The rearrangement joins TRBV15 to TRBJ2-7; 7 bases fit TRBD1. CDR1 and CDR2 from the germline V gene are LNHNV and YYDKDF (reference sequence). The J segment lost 3 bases and the V segment lost 4 bases, leaving 6 bases of the junction unmatched. The CDR3 is made up of 14 amino acids. The CDR3 DNA sequence: TGTGCCACCAGCATCACACAGGGGAGCTACGAGCAGTACTTC. It specifies CATSITQGSYEQYF.

This clonotype was counted only a few times. J is TRBJ1-6 and V is TRBV7-9; D is undetermined. Germline V gene data show CDR1 as SEHNR and CDR2 as FQNEAQ (reference sequence). V shed 5 bases and J shed 10 bases, with 12 bases lying between them. This CDR3 has 13 residues. CDR3 coding DNA: TGTGCCAGCAGCACCGGGCTCCGCTCACCCCTCCACTTT. Translating it yields CASSTGLRSPLHF.

This clonotype was seen many times. The chain employs TRBV7-8 and TRBJ1-5; no definite D call. Germline V gives CDR1 SGHVS, CDR2 FQNEAQ. This CDR3 is 15 amino acids long. V was pared by 1 base and J by 0 bases, with 7 bases between. CDR3 bases: TGTGCCAGCAGCTTAGGCCCACCTAGCAATCAGCCCCAGCATTTT. This codes for CASSLGPPSNQPQHF.

The chain has TRBV7-2 and TRBJ2-3; D perhaps matches TRBD2 (5 bases). The CDR3 is 16 residues long. Germline CDR1 is SGHTA and CDR2 is FQGNSA. The ends were cut back, 1 base at V and 2 bases at J, with 13 bases in the middle. CDR3 in DNA: TGTGCCAGCAGCTTAGTTGGATCGGGGATCACAGATACGCAGTATTTT. Translating gives CASSLVGSGITDTQYF.

This clonotype was recorded a few times. The chain recombines TRBV6-1 with TRBJ1-6, with TRBD1 matching over 7 bases. The CDR3 length is 14 residues. The J segment lost 6 bases and the V segment lost 6 bases, leaving 5 bases of the junction unmatched. Germline V CDR1 and CDR2: MNHNS, SASEGT. The CDR3: CASRDTGVNSPLHF. The DNA for the CDR3 is TGTGCCAGCAGGGACACAGGGGTTAATTCACCCCTCCACTTT.

This clonotype was seen many times. CDR3 nucleotides: TGTGCCAGCAGCTTACAAGGGGGCGGCCACGAGCAGTACTTC. The encoded protein is CASSLQGGGHEQYF. This rearrangement joins TRBV7-2 to TRBJ2-7; 7 positions match TRBD1. The germline CDR1 and CDR2 sequences are SGHTA and FQGNSA. The CDR3 has 14 residues. With 2 bases clipped from V and 5 bases from J, the junction kept 6 bases outside the gene matches.

This clonotype was seen a handful of times. The genes are TRBV27 and TRBJ2-1, with D tentatively TRBD2 (6 bases). The CDR3 loop spans 14 amino acids. Per the germline V gene, CDR1 is MNHEY and CDR2 is SMNVEV (reference sequence). V was cut by 3 bases and J by 4 bases, with 10 bases left in between. This chain's CDR3 is CASSLEGRYNEQFF. The CDR3 coding sequence is TGTGCCAGCAGTTTGGAGGGCCGATACAATGAGCAGTTCTTC.

This clonotype has only a few counts. The germline gene is not matched at one end of the junction; a read error may be the cause. The V gene is TRBV12-3 or TRBV12-4, the J gene TRBJ2-1; 14 bases fit TRBD2. CDR3 length: 14 residues. The CDR3 is CASRFGLAGGHVLF. CDR3 bases: TGTGCCAGCCGGTTTGGACTAGCGGGGGGCCACGTACTCTTC.

This clonotype has only a few counts. This chain uses TRBV7-3 with TRBJ2-1; TRBD2 might be the D (6 bases). Germline loops: CDR1 SGHTA, CDR2 FQGTGA. The CDR3 has 14 amino acids. The ends were cut back, 7 bases at V and 5 bases at J, with 15 bases in the middle. The CDR3 DNA reads as TGTGCCAGCACCAGGGTGGGGGGAGACAATGAGCAGTTCTTC. It specifies CASTRVGGDNEQFF.

In this sample, this clonotype turned up a few times. The rearrangement joins TRBV3-1 to TRBJ2-3; 7 bases fit TRBD2. V lost 3 bases to trimming and J lost 1 base; unmatched junction nucleotides: 7. Germline CDR1 reads LGHDT; CDR2 reads YNNKEL (reference sequence). The CDR3 has 16 residues. As DNA, the CDR3 is TGTGCCAGCAGCCATCAGCGGGGAACCCGCACAGATACGCAGTATTTT. It specifies CASSHQRGTRTDTQYF.

Only a few counts were recorded for this clonotype. This chain connects TRBV18 to TRBJ2-1; 9 bases align to TRBD2. The CDR3 length is 18 residues. CDR1 is KGHSH and CDR2 is LQKENI in the germline V gene. V was pared by 2 bases and J by 2 bases, with 10 bases of the junction left unmatched. CDR3 protein: CASSPITAGGLPYNEQFF. CDR3 sequence (DNA): TGTGCCAGCTCACCAATTACGGCGGGAGGGCTACCCTACAATGAGCAGTTCTTC.

This clonotype was counted a few times. The V and J genes are TRBV20-1 and TRBJ2-1, with D tentatively TRBD1 (5 bases). The CDR3 extends over 11 amino acids. Trimming shortened V by 1 base and J by 9 bases, and 7 bases separated the two germline ends. The V gene's germline CDR1 is DFQATT and CDR2 SNEGSKA (reference sequence). This CDR3 reads CSARVGAEQFF. DNA of the CDR3: TGCAGTGCTAGAGTTGGGGCTGAGCAGTTCTTC.

The genes are TRBV20-1 and TRBJ1-2; D unresolved. The V end lost 6 bases, the J end lost 8 bases, and 22 bases lay between the germline ends. This CDR3 has 14 residues. Germline V gene lookup returns CDR1 DFQATT and CDR2 SNEGSKA (reference sequence). DNA of the CDR3: TGCAGTGCCCTAACCTATCGGGTGCAGCAGGGCTACACCTTC. Its protein is CSALTYRVQQGYTF.

The chain combines TRBV12-3 or TRBV12-4 with TRBJ1-1, with D maybe TRBD1 (5 bases). Between the trimmed V and J ends, which lost 3 bases and 7 bases, there was a span of 12 bases. The CDR3 extends over 13 amino acids. The CDR3, as DNA: TGTGCCAGCAGTTTCGGGGGGAGCGGTGAAGCTTTCTTT. It is translated as CASSFGGSGEAFF.

Many counts were recorded for this clonotype. CDR3 sequence (DNA): TGTGCCACCAGCAGCGGATGGGCGGGAGGGCCCTACGAGCAGTACTTC. Its translation is CATSSGWAGGPYEQYF. The V gene is TRBV15, the J gene TRBJ2-7; 9 nucleotides align to TRBD2. V was clipped by 3 bases and J by 2 bases; unmatched bases: 8. CDR1 and CDR2 (germline): LNHNV, YYDKDF (reference sequence). The CDR3 totals 16 residues.

The sample holds a few counts of this clonotype. The chain carries TRBV11-3 and TRBJ2-2; a weak D match, TRBD1 (6 bases). The length of the CDR3 is 14 residues. CDR1 and CDR2 from the germline V gene are SGHNT and YENEEA. The germline V and J ends were trimmed by 5 bases and 6 bases, with 13 bases remaining between them. The CDR3: CASSLTRGSGELFF. The DNA of the CDR3 is TGTGCCAGCAGCCTGACCAGGGGCTCCGGGGAGCTGTTTTTT.